The 23 T cell receptor beta chains below were found in one sample sequenced in a study of T cell responses to AZD1222 COVID-19 vaccine. Only in-frame clones appear in the TCRdb table, and some are missing; sequencing was by immunoSEQ multiplex PCR. Of roughly 250,000 clones detected, roughly 93% appear once; the ten largest clones hold 0.55%. Sequenced here: peripheral blood, sampled on day 0 of AZD1222 vaccination. The receptors were gathered from an adult in good health.

The J gene is TRBJ1-6, the V gene TRBV19, with TRBD1 matching 8 bases. The J segment lost 0 bases and the V segment lost 6 bases, leaving 4 bases of the junction unmatched. CDR3 length: 16 residues. CDR1 is LNHDA and CDR2 is SQIVND in the germline V gene (reference sequence). The CDR3 reads CASRTGASSYNSPLHF. The CDR3 coding sequence is TGTGCCAGTAGGACAGGGGCCAGCTCCTATAATTCACCCCTCCACTTT.

This clone showed up just once. The V gene is TRBV6-6, the J gene TRBJ1-1; D not resolved. The length of the CDR3 is 13 residues. The germline CDR1 and CDR2 sequences are MNHNY and SVGAGI (reference sequence). The V end was cut by 2 bases, the J end by 4 bases, with 8 bases between. The CDR3 region is CASSYPDLTEAFF. For the CDR3, the DNA is TGTGCCAGCAGTTACCCTGACCTCACTGAAGCTTTCTTT.

In its sample, this clone was seen once. The chain carries TRBV7-9 and TRBJ2-7; D is undetermined. Trimming removed 5 bases from V and 6 bases from J, with 11 bases in between. Germline V lookup: CDR1 SEHNR, CDR2 FQNEAQ (reference sequence). The CDR3 sequence is 12 residues long. The CDR3 coding sequence is TGTGCCAGCAGCCAAGCGACGGGCGAGCAGTACTTC. Residues: CASSQATGEQYF.

The chain joins TRBV3-1 (or the pseudogene TRBV3-2) to TRBJ2-3, with no clear D. The V gene lost 3 bases and the J gene lost 2 bases, with 3 bases spanning the gap. CDR1 is LGHDT, CDR2 YNNKEL, per germline (reference sequence). The CDR3 is 12 amino acids. DNA of the CDR3: TGTGCCAGCAGCCAGACCACAGATACGCAGTATTTT. It yields the protein CASSQTTDTQYF.

The chain couples TRBV5-4 to TRBJ2-2; D is perhaps TRBD1 (5 bases). V was clipped by 4 bases and J by 4 bases, with 23 bases between them. This CDR3 has 18 amino acids. Germline CDR1 is SGHNT and CDR2 is YYREEE (reference sequence). The CDR3 DNA follows: TGTGCCAGCAGCCCTCTCCCATTGGACACCCGAGGCACCGGGGAGCTGTTTTTT. It encodes CASSPLPLDTRGTGELFF.

J is TRBJ1-2 and V is TRBV10-1; D remains unclear. From germline, CDR1 is WNHNN and CDR2 SYGVQD (reference sequence). The CDR3 is 13 residues long. Between the trimmed V and J ends, which lost 4 bases and 2 bases, there was a span of 8 bases. DNA of the CDR3: TGCGCCAGCAGTGCTGGGCAGAACTATGGCTACACCTTC. It is translated as CASSAGQNYGYTF.

The rearrangement joins TRBV28 to TRBJ2-1; 8 nucleotides line up with TRBD1. This CDR3 is 15 amino acids long. The germline V gene has CDR1 MDHEN and CDR2 SYDVKM. V lost 3 bases, J lost 8 bases, and 9 bases stayed unmatched. CDR3 residues: CASSFQGALRDEQFF. CDR3 coding DNA: TGTGCCAGCAGTTTTCAGGGGGCGCTTCGGGATGAGCAGTTCTTC.

This clone was seen once. Other DNA sequences within the sample encode an identical CDR3. This chain uses TRBV28 with TRBJ2-7; D possibly corresponds to TRBD2 (5 bases). There are 11 residues in the CDR3. CDR1 MDHEN and CDR2 SYDVKM come from the germline V gene. The V gene lost 6 bases and the J gene lost 3 bases, with 6 bases spanning the gap. The DNA for the CDR3 is TGTGCCAGCAGCCGGGACTACGAGCAGTACTTC. Its protein product is CASSRDYEQYF. The full variable domain, rest sourced from reference TRBV28 and TRBJ2-7, is DVKVTQSSRYLVKRTGEKVFLECVQDMDHENMFWYRQDPGLGLRLIYFSYDVKMKEKGDIPEGYSVSREKKERFSLILESASTNQTSMYLCASSRDYEQYFGPGTRLTVT.

J is TRBJ2-2 and V is TRBV9; no definite D call. Germline values: CDR1 SGDLS, CDR2 YYNGEE. The CDR3 loop spans 12 amino acids. V dropped 1 base and J dropped 4 bases, with 2 bases sitting between them. The DNA for the CDR3 is TGTGCCAGCAGCGTAAGCACCGGGGAGCTGTTTTTT. This translates into CASSVSTGELFF. The variable domain in full, completed from reference TRBV9 and TRBJ2-2, reads DSGVTQTPKHLITATGQRVTLRCSPRSGDLSVYWYQQSLDQGLQFLIQYYNGEERAKGNILERFSAQQFPDLHSELNLSSLELGDSALYFCASSVSTGELFFGEGSRLTVL.

The rearrangement uses TRBV24-1 and TRBJ2-3; D call uncertain. Germline V gene sequence: CDR1 KGHDR, CDR2 SFDVKD. This CDR3 has 12 amino acids. V lost 7 bases, J lost 2 bases, and 6 bases lay in between. CDR3 sequence: CATSSFTDTQYF. CDR3 nucleotide sequence: TGTGCCACCAGCAGTTTCACAGATACGCAGTATTTT.

This clone was recorded a few times. The rearrangement links TRBV7-2 to TRBJ1-2; 9 bases agree with TRBD1. Germline-derived CDR1 and CDR2 are SGHTA and FQGNSA. CDR3 length: 14 amino acids. The trim removed 4 bases at V and 2 bases at J, leaving 2 bases unmatched. The CDR3 coding sequence is TGTGCCAGCAGCTGGGGACAGGGAAACTATGGCTACACCTTC. Amino acid sequence: CASSWGQGNYGYTF. Together with reference TRBV7-2 and TRBJ1-2, the CDR3 gives the full variable domain: GAGVSQSPSNKVTEKGKDVELRCDPISGHTALYWYRQSLGQGLEFLIYFQGNSAPDKSGLPSDRFSAERTGGSVSTLTIQRTQQEDSAVYLCASSWGQGNYGYTFGSGTRLTVV.

The chain joins TRBV6-4 to TRBJ1-6; D gene ambiguous. The ends were cut back, 6 bases at V and 8 bases at J, with 14 bases in the middle. Per germline, CDR1 MRHNA and CDR2 SNTAGT. The CDR3 has 14 residues. The CDR3 region has the DNA TGTGCCAGCAGGACGGTAGGTTTGGATTCACCCCTCCACTTT. This translates into CASRTVGLDSPLHF.

CDR3 in amino acids: CASSPNRQVPGELFF. CDR3 coding DNA: TGTGCCAGTAGTCCCAACCGACAGGTCCCCGGGGAGCTGTTTTTT. The rearrangement joins TRBV19 to TRBJ2-2; possible D gene TRBD1, 6 bases. The CDR3 contains 15 residues. Deletions cut 5 bases from V and 6 bases from J, with 16 bases between. Germline V gene data show CDR1 as LNHDA and CDR2 as SQIVND (reference sequence).

This clone was observed once. The chain is built from TRBV12-3 or TRBV12-4 and TRBJ1-4; 8 bases map to TRBD1. The CDR3 runs 13 residues. The trim removed 8 bases at V and 7 bases at J, leaving 6 bases unmatched. CDR3 sequence: CASSQTGVEKLFF. Here the CDR3 DNA reads TGTGCCAGCTCCCAGACAGGGGTTGAAAAACTGTTTTTT.

The chain joins TRBV19 to TRBJ1-1; D may be TRBD1 (5 bases). Germline V CDR1 and CDR2: LNHDA, SQIVND (reference sequence). Between the trimmed V and J ends, which lost 6 bases and 5 bases, there was a span of 16 bases. This CDR3 spans 14 amino acids. As DNA, the CDR3 is TGTGCCAGTAGCCTTGACGGTCGGGGGACTGAAGCTTTCTTT. The encoded protein is CASSLDGRGTEAFF.

This rearrangement joins TRBV19 to TRBJ2-3; D is undetermined. This CDR3 region has 11 residues. Trimming left V 6 bases short and J 6 bases short, with 7 bases between. CDR1 LNHDA and CDR2 SQIVND come from the germline V gene (reference sequence). This CDR3 reads CASRSGDTQYF. The CDR3 bases are TGTGCCAGTAGATCCGGGGATACGCAGTATTTT.

In this sample, this clone turned up a few times. The rearrangement links TRBV9 to TRBJ1-6; weak D call: TRBD1 (5 bases). The CDR3 consists of 15 residues. V lost 0 bases to trimming and J lost 6 bases, with 10 bases between them. CDR1 is SGDLS and CDR2 is YYNGEE in the germline V gene. The CDR3 nucleotides are TGTGCCAGCAGCGTAGGTCAGGGTAGTAATTCACCCCTCCACTTT. Translation: CASSVGQGSNSPLHF.

This clone was counted only a few times. The V gene is TRBV3-1 (or the pseudogene TRBV3-2), the J gene TRBJ2-7; 8 bases map to TRBD1. V dropped 1 base and J dropped 2; count of bases not matched to a gene: 4. The CDR3 has 15 amino acids. Germline V lookup: CDR1 LGHDT, CDR2 YNNKEL (reference sequence). DNA for the CDR3: TGTGCCAGCAGCCAAGTTGGGACAGGAACCTACGAGCAGTACTTC. This codes for CASSQVGTGTYEQYF.

Comment on this clone: Other DNA sequences of this sample code for an identical CDR3. The chain uses TRBV27 and TRBJ2-7; perhaps TRBD2 as D (5 bases). From germline, CDR1 is MNHEY and CDR2 SMNVEV (reference sequence). Deletions cut 4 bases from V and 3 bases from J, with 13 bases between. The length of the CDR3 is 14 residues. The chain's CDR3 is CASSSTRTGYEQYF. DNA of the CDR3: TGTGCCAGCAGTTCGACCAGGACTGGCTACGAGCAGTACTTC.

V usage is TRBV2 and J usage is TRBJ1-5; D unresolved. The CDR3 sequence is 14 residues long. Per the germline V gene, CDR1 is SNHLY and CDR2 is FYNNEI. Trimming stripped 4 bases from V and 6 bases from J, with 13 bases between. CDR3 nucleotide sequence: TGTGCCAGCAGTGTGGAACGGGGAGGTCAGCCCCAGCATTTT. Translated, it gives CASSVERGGQPQHF.

The chain carries TRBV28 and TRBJ2-7; D perhaps matches TRBD2 (6 bases). V lost 4 bases, J lost 3 bases, and 7 bases lay in between. The germline gives CDR1 MDHEN, CDR2 SYDVKM. This CDR3 comprises 12 residues. In nucleotides, the CDR3 is TGTGCCAGCAGTTGGGGGGTCTACGAGCAGTACTTC. Amino acids: CASSWGVYEQYF.

The chain carries TRBV2 and TRBJ1-1; D might be TRBD1 (6 bases). The CDR3 has 16 amino acids. From germline, CDR1 is SNHLY and CDR2 FYNNEI. V gave up 0 bases and J gave up 1 base, with 12 bases separating them. The CDR3 DNA reads as TGTGCCAGCAGTGAAGCTATGGGGGCTGAGAACACTGAAGCTTTCTTT. Its protein product is CASSEAMGAENTEAFF.

The chain carries TRBV10-3 and TRBJ2-7, with 7 bases matching TRBD2. Losses at the gene ends were 0 bases for V and 13 bases for J; bases not matched to a gene: 12. The CDR3 covers 14 residues. The germline V gene encodes CDR1 ENHRY and CDR2 SYGVKD. CDR3 DNA sequence: TGTGCCATCAGTGAGTCAACGCGGGGGACGCTCAAATACTTC. It yields the protein CAISESTRGTLKYF.